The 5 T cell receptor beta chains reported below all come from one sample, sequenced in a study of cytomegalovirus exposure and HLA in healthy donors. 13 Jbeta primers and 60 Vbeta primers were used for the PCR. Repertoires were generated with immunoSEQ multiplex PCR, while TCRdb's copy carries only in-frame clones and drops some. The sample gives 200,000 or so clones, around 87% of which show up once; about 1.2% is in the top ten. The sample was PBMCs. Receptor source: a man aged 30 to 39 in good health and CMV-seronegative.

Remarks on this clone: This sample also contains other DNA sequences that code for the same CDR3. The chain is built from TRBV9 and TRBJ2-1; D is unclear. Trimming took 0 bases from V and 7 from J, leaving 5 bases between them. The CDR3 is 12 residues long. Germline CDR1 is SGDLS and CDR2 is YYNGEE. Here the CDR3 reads CASSVVSNEQFF. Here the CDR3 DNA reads TGTGCCAGCAGCGTAGTTAGTAATGAGCAGTTCTTC.

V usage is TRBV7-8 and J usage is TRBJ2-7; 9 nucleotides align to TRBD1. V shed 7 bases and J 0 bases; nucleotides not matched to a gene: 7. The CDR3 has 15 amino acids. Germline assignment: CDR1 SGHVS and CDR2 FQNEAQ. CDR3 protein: CASTRDRGSSYEQYF. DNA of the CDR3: TGTGCCAGCACCCGCGACAGGGGGAGCTCCTACGAGCAGTACTTC.

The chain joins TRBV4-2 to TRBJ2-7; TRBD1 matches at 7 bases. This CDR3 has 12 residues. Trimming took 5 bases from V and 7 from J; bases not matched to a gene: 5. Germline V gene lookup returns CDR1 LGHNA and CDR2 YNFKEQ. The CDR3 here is CASSSDRREQYF. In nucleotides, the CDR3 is TGTGCCAGCAGCTCGGACAGGCGAGAGCAGTACTTC.

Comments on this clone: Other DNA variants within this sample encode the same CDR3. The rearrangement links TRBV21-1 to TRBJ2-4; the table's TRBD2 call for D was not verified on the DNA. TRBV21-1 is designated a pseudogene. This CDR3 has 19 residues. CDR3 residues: CASSKLLAGAALAKNIQYF. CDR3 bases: TGTGCCAGCAGCAAACTACTAGCGGGAGCGGCGTTAGCCAAAAACATTCAGTACTTC.

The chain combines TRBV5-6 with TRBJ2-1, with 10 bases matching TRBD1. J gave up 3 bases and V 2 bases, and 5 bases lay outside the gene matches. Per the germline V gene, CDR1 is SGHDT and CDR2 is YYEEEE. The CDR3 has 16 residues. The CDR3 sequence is CASSLPGQGDYNEQFF. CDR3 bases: TGTGCCAGCAGCTTACCCGGACAGGGGGACTACAATGAGCAGTTCTTC.